This TCR beta chain came from a study of shared clonotypes between healthy human individuals. As for the study in general: A few men and a couple of women, aged 18 to 49, were donors. Whole-study results and caveats: The sampled material consisted only of blood, and tissue repertoires are likely to differ.

Concerning this clone itself: Its specificity is unknown. The sample holds other DNA sequences that translate to the same CDR3.

Here immunoSEQ multiplex PCR was the method, and the copy in TCRdb shows in-frame clones only, minus some. The sample has approximately 1.9 million clones; around 93% are singletons. The germline CDR1 and CDR2 sequences are SQVTM and ANQGSEA. Trimming took 4 bases from V and 0 from J, leaving 7 bases between them. The CDR3 has 12 residues. Selected positively for CCR7 and CD45RO-negative, naive CD8 cells excluded terminally differentiated effector memory CD45RA+ cells. The study drew all its donors from Caucasian adults living in Nashville, Tennessee. Source material: naive CD8+ T cells from PBMCs. This TCR was recovered from a man younger than 35 in good health. Some clones in this sample may be carry-over from other donors' samples. The rearrangement joins TRBV29-1 to TRBJ2-7; D gene ambiguous. CDR3 nucleotide sequence: TGCAGCGTTGGGACCGGCTCCTACGAGCAGTACTTC. Translation: CSVGTGSYEQYF.